This T cell receptor beta chain derives from a study of blood T cells in healthy people across ages. Study context: Through template switching, about one barcoded beta molecule was captured per two T cells, as measured in model experiments. General study results and limits: Long-lived and aged donors differed, with more naive CD4+ cells and higher diversity in the long-lived.

Primers used in a second PCR of about 6 to 11 cycles were a sample-barcoded 5' primer and a J-beta primer mix. The template-switch adaptor was a 5' adaptor with 12 random nucleotides. It tagged each cDNA molecule. TCRdb passed the 5' RACE reads through MiXCR, listing each CDR3 protein once. This repertoire shows 950,000 to 1,200,000 distinct CDR3 sequences, more than 30% found once; its top ten account for about an eighth. In this sample, this clonotype turned up a few times. Antigen: not known. Between the trimmed V and J ends, which lost 5 bases and 6 bases, there was a span of 20 bases. There are 16 residues in the CDR3. Germline lookup yields CDR1 LGHNA and CDR2 YNFKEQ. The individuals who served as donors were healthy Caucasians living in Russia, aged about 6 to 90.

The chain employs TRBV4-2 and TRBJ2-1; perhaps D is TRBD1 or TRBD2 (5 bases each). This clonotype originated in a man in his late teens or twenties in good health. Sequencing used blood. The CDR3 spells CASSSPGRASLNEQFF. The CDR3 coding sequence is TGTGCCAGCAGCTCACCGGGACGAGCTTCTCTCAATGAGCAGTTCTTC.